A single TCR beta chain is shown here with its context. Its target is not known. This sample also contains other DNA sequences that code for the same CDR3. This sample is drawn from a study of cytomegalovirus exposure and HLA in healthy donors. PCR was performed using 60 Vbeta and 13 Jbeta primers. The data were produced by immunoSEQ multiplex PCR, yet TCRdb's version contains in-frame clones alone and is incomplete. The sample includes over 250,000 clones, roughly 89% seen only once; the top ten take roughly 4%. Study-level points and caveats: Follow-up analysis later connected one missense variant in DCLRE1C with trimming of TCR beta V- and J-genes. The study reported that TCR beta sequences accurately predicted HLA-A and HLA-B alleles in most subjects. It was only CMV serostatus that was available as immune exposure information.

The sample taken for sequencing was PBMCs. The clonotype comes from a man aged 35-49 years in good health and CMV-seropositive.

As DNA, the CDR3 is TGTGCCAGCAGCTTAAGGGACAGGGGGTACGAGCAGTACTTC. Translated: CASSLRDRGYEQYF. V and J are TRBV7-2 and TRBJ2-7, with 11 bases lining up with TRBD1. The CDR3 is 14 amino acids. V gave up 2 bases and J gave up 4 bases; unmatched junction bases: 1. Germline CDR1 and CDR2: SGHTA and FQGNSA.